This passage covers 7 T cell receptor beta chains from one sample sequenced in a study of CD8+ T cells in alopecia areata. RNA, once extracted, was reverse transcribed into cDNA for use as the sequencing template. TCRdb's copy holds only in-frame clones and misses some; the assay was immunoSEQ multiplex PCR. This sample carries 110,000 to 150,000 clones, 40% to 55% of them seen once, and the ten largest clones take 0.99%. The source material was CD4+ T cells sorted from blood, sampled at week 0. The receptors shown here come from a human donor with alopecia areata.

The chain links TRBV7-9 to TRBJ2-5, with TRBD2 matching 13 bases. V trimming: 5 bases; J trimming: 2 bases; junction bases outside the gene matches: 14. Germline V gives CDR1 SEHNR, CDR2 FQNEAQ (reference sequence). The CDR3 consists of 19 residues. The CDR3 DNA follows: TGTGCCAGCAGCCTCCAACCAGGACTAGCGGGAGTAGGTCAAGAGACCCAGTACTTC. This codes for CASSLQPGLAGVGQETQYF.

The rearrangement uses TRBV29-1 and TRBJ2-5, with TRBD2 identical over 9 bases. V lost 4 bases and J lost 0; bases outside the gene matches: 3. Germline-derived CDR1 and CDR2 are SQVTM and ANQGSEA. This CDR3 has 14 residues. CDR3 sequence: CSVASGGNQETQYF. CDR3 nucleotides: TGCAGCGTTGCGAGCGGGGGGAACCAAGAGACCCAGTACTTC.

Only a few counts were recorded for this clone. The chain links TRBV2 to TRBJ2-2, with 7 bases fitting TRBD1. CDR1 SNHLY and CDR2 FYNNEI come from the germline V gene. The junction had 5 bases not matched to a gene; V was cut back by 8 bases and J by 5 bases. This CDR3 has 13 residues. The DNA of the CDR3 is TGTGCCAGCCGCGGACAGGCAACCGGGGAGCTGTTTTTT. This encodes CASRGQATGELFF. Full variable domain (rest looked up from reference TRBV2 and TRBJ2-2): EPEVTQTPSHQVTQMGQEVILRCVPISNHLYFYWYRQILGQKVEFLVSFYNNEISEKSEIFDDQFSVERPDGSNFTLKIRSTKLEDSAMYFCASRGQATGELFFGEGSRLTVL.

V and J are TRBV15 and TRBJ2-2; D is unclear. This CDR3 has 13 residues. Germline lookup yields CDR1 LNHNV and CDR2 YYDKDF (reference sequence). The ends were cut back, 0 bases at V and 6 bases at J, with 5 bases in the middle. For the CDR3, the DNA is TGTGCCACCAGCAGAGATAGGCCCGGGGAGCTGTTTTTT. Protein sequence: CATSRDRPGELFF.

The chain joins TRBV7-2 to TRBJ2-3, with TRBD1 matching over 7 bases. The V segment lost 6 bases and the J segment 3 bases; nucleotides outside the gene matches: 3. The CDR3 contains 13 residues. Germline CDR1 is SGHTA and CDR2 is FQGNSA. The CDR3 loop reads CASRNRGTDTQYF. CDR3 coding DNA: TGTGCCAGCAGGAACAGGGGTACAGATACGCAGTATTTT.

The rearrangement uses TRBV7-2 and TRBJ2-2; maybe TRBD1 (6 bases). The CDR3 has 17 amino acids. Germline V CDR1 and CDR2: SGHTA, FQGNSA. Trimming took off 5 bases at V and 3 bases at J, with 19 bases between the two ends. The CDR3 is CASSNPAWGRDTGELFF. Here the CDR3 DNA reads TGTGCCAGCAGCAATCCCGCCTGGGGGCGAGACACCGGGGAGCTGTTTTTT.

This clone was found a few times. The CDR3 is CASSGGNRVYGYTF. The CDR3 DNA is TGTGCCAGCAGTGGCGGGAATCGGGTCTATGGCTACACCTTC. The chain combines TRBV25-1 with TRBJ1-2; D gene ambiguous. The ends were cut back, 4 bases at V and 4 bases at J, with 13 bases in the middle. Germline V gives CDR1 MGHDK, CDR2 SYGVNS. The CDR3 loop spans 14 amino acids.